The 11 T cell receptor beta chains below all came from one sample that was sequenced in a study of blood T cell repertoires in COVID-19. TCRdb's copy holds only in-frame clones and misses some; the assay was immunoSEQ multiplex PCR. The sample lists about 280,000 clones; roughly four fifths were seen once. The sample consisted of PBMCs or T cells enriched from blood (not recorded which). The receptors here all came from a man aged 35-49 years who had been exposed to COVID-19.

This chain joins TRBV25-1 and TRBJ1-1; 7 bases are a match to TRBD1. The CDR3 has 14 amino acids. CDR1 and CDR2 (germline): MGHDK, SYGVNS. J was trimmed by 0 bases and V by 11 bases; bases with no gene match: 9. The CDR3 DNA reads as TGTGCCGCGAAGGGGACAGCCCTGAACACTGAAGCTTTCTTT. It yields the protein CAAKGTALNTEAFF.

This sequence joins TRBV30 and TRBJ1-2; 8 bases agree with TRBD1. After removal of 1 base from V and 8 bases from J, the junction contained 3 bases not matched to a gene. This CDR3 is 12 amino acids long. CDR1 and CDR2 (germline): GTSNPN, SVGIG (reference sequence). The CDR3 DNA follows: TGTGCCTGGAGTGCTAGGGACAGGGGCTACACCTTC. As protein: CAWSARDRGYTF.

This chain uses TRBV6-5 with TRBJ2-7, with D possibly being TRBD1 (5 bases). CDR1 and CDR2 (germline): MNHEY, SVGAGI. The V end lost 5 bases, the J end lost 0 bases, and 14 bases lay between the germline ends. The CDR3 extends over 15 amino acids. The CDR3 DNA reads TGTGCCAGCAGTCAGACAGACGCGAGCTCCTACGAGCAGTACTTC. It yields the protein CASSQTDASSYEQYF.

This clone was detected a few times. The CDR3 loop is CASSTDSLSGNTIYF. Written as DNA, the CDR3 is TGTGCCAGTAGTACGGACAGCCTATCTGGAAACACCATATATTTT. J is TRBJ1-3 and V is TRBV19; D possibly corresponds to TRBD1 (6 bases). CDR1 and CDR2 from the germline V gene are LNHDA and SQIVND (reference sequence). Deletions cut 4 bases from V and 1 base from J, with 11 bases between. CDR3 size: 15 residues.

The CDR3 coding sequence is TGCAGCGTCCCAACCGGCAGGATATCGAACACTGAAGCTTTCTTT. Protein: CSVPTGRISNTEAFF. The chain couples TRBV29-1 to TRBJ1-1, with no clear D. CDR1 and CDR2 from the germline V gene are SQVTM and ANQGSEA. Between the trimmed V and J ends, which lost 6 bases and 1 base, there was a span of 18 bases. This CDR3 region has 15 residues.

The chain is built from TRBV6-5 and TRBJ2-7; TRBD2 agrees at 9 bases. The CDR3 is 14 amino acids. V was clipped by 6 bases and J by 3 bases; unmatched bases: 6. Per the germline V gene, CDR1 is MNHEY and CDR2 is SVGAGI. CDR3 residues: CASRPGLALYEQYF. CDR3 sequence (DNA): TGTGCCAGCAGGCCGGGACTAGCCCTCTACGAGCAGTACTTC.

The chain is built from TRBV7-6 and TRBJ2-7, with D possibly TRBD1 on 6 matching bases. V gave up 2 bases and J gave up 5 bases, with 10 bases separating them. The CDR3 loop spans 13 amino acids. Germline CDR1 SGHVS, CDR2 FNYEAQ. The CDR3 DNA is TGTGCCAGCAGCTTATCGACAGGCCACGAGCAGTACTTC. Translating gives CASSLSTGHEQYF.

This clone was seen a handful of times. This chain links TRBV6-5 with TRBJ1-5; maybe TRBD1 (5 bases). V gave up 6 bases and J gave up 0 bases, with 12 bases separating them. The CDR3 contains 15 residues. Germline V gene lookup returns CDR1 MNHEY and CDR2 SVGAGI. The CDR3 protein is CASSRDRVSNQPQHF. CDR3 sequence (DNA): TGTGCCAGCAGCCGAGACAGAGTTAGCAATCAGCCCCAGCATTTT.

This clone was observed a few times. The junction does not match germline at one end; this may be a read error. V and J are TRBV3-1 (or the pseudogene TRBV3-2) and TRBJ2-7, with TRBD2 matching over 10 bases. There are 18 residues in the CDR3. Germline assignment: CDR1 LGHDT and CDR2 YNNKEL (reference sequence). The CDR3 protein is CASSQGRASGRASHEQYF. The CDR3 nucleotides read TGTGCCAGCAGCCAGGGCAGGGCGAGCGGGAGGGCCTCCCACGAGCAGTACTTC.

A remark on this clone: The sample contains more than one DNA sequence encoding this CDR3. CDR3 protein: CASRGQGSSPLHF. The CDR3 region has the DNA TGTGCCAGCAGAGGACAGGGTTCGTCACCCCTCCACTTT. The chain carries TRBV27 and TRBJ1-6; 8 bases fit TRBD1. Per germline, CDR1 MNHEY and CDR2 SMNVEV (reference sequence). The CDR3 runs 13 residues. Unmatched junction bases numbered 5, after V lost 6 bases and J lost 10 bases.

The count of this clone is one. The chain combines TRBV5-1 with TRBJ2-4; possibly TRBD1 for D (6 bases). Trimming removed 0 bases at V and 0 bases at J, with 19 bases between. Germline V gene lookup returns CDR1 SGHRS and CDR2 YFSETQ. The CDR3 loop spans 19 amino acids. This CDR3 is CASSLEPTGYALAKNIQYF. The CDR3 nucleotides read TGCGCCAGCAGCTTGGAACCGACAGGTTATGCTCTAGCCAAAAACATTCAGTACTTC.